These 11 T cell receptor beta chains originate from one sample sequenced in a study of T cell changes during pregnancy in multiple sclerosis. TCRdb's copy holds only in-frame clones and misses some; the assay was immunoSEQ multiplex PCR. The table includes tens of thousands of clones, 93% detected once. The sample in question was CD8+ T cells from peripheral blood mononuclear cells, obtained in the third trimester of pregnancy. These receptors were obtained from a female donor with multiple sclerosis, enrolled in a pregnancy study.

This rearrangement joins TRBV30 to TRBJ2-7; D is perhaps TRBD2 (5 bases). Trimming stripped 0 bases from V and 1 base from J, with 13 bases between. The CDR3 spans 15 residues. CDR1 is GTSNPN, CDR2 SVGIG, per germline (reference sequence). CDR3 residues: CAWSVPGRGSYEQYF. The CDR3 bases are TGTGCCTGGAGTGTACCCGGCCGGGGTTCCTACGAGCAGTACTTC. The complete variable domain, with remaining parts taken from reference TRBV30 and TRBJ2-7, reads SQTIHQWPATLVQPVGSPLSLECTVEGTSNPNLYWYRQAAGRGLQLLFYSVGIGQISSEVPQNLSASRPQDRQFILSSKKLLLSDSGFYLCAWSVPGRGSYEQYFGPGTRLTVT.

Worth noting for this clone: The junction departs from the called germline gene at one end, perhaps through a read error. This chain uses TRBV4-2 with TRBJ2-7; perhaps D is TRBD1 or TRBD2 (5 bases each). The germline CDR1 and CDR2 sequences are LGHNA and YNFKEQ. The CDR3 has 16 residues. This CDR3 reads CASSQEGPGASYEQYF. In DNA form, the CDR3 reads TGTGCCAGCAGTCAAGAGGGGCCAGGAGCCTCCTACGAGCAGTACTTC.

The rearrangement uses TRBV30 and TRBJ1-4; no clear D gene. Looked up from germline, CDR1 is GTSNPN and CDR2 is SVGIG (reference sequence). The CDR3 is 12 residues long. Trimming cost V 8 bases and J 4 bases, with 11 bases left between them. This CDR3 reads CALGGINEKLFF. CDR3 DNA: TGTGCCCTGGGAGGGATTAATGAAAAACTGTTTTTT.

The rearrangement links TRBV28 to TRBJ2-3, with D tentatively TRBD2 (6 bases). V was trimmed by 8 bases and J by 2 bases, leaving 11 bases between them. Germline CDR1 MDHEN, CDR2 SYDVKM. CDR3 length equals 13 residues. The CDR3: CASEPGLTDTQYF. CDR3 coding DNA: TGTGCCAGCGAACCGGGACTCACAGATACGCAGTATTTT.

This clone occurred once. This chain joins TRBV5-4 and TRBJ1-1; a possible D gene is TRBD1 (5 bases). This CDR3 has 16 residues. The V end was cut by 0 bases, the J end by 3 bases, with 15 bases between. Germline V CDR1 and CDR2: SGHNT, YYREEE (reference sequence). The DNA of the CDR3 is TGTGCCAGCAGCTTGGATGTGGGGCGACCCTACACTGAAGCTTTCTTT. Encoded protein: CASSLDVGRPYTEAFF. Drawing the rest from reference TRBV5-4 and TRBJ1-1, the complete variable domain is ETGVTQSPTHLIKTRGQQVTLRCSSQSGHNTVSWYQQALGQGPQFIFQYYREEENGRGNFPPRFSGLQFPNYSSELNVNALELDDSALYLCASSLDVGRPYTEAFFGQGTRLTVV.

The CDR3 is CASSLGGTSGSTGTYNEQFF. As DNA, the CDR3 is TGTGCCAGCAGTTTGGGCGGGACTAGCGGGAGCACCGGCACCTACAATGAGCAGTTCTTC. The rearrangement joins TRBV27 to TRBJ2-1, with TRBD2 matching over 14 bases. The CDR3 covers 20 residues. J gave up 2 bases and V 3 bases, and 12 bases lay outside the gene matches. Germline-derived CDR1 and CDR2 are MNHEY and SMNVEV (reference sequence).

The rearrangement links TRBV4-1 to TRBJ2-1; D is undetermined. The CDR3 is 11 residues long. V was cut by 5 bases and J by 5 bases, with 4 bases left in between. Germline V lookup: CDR1 MGHRA, CDR2 YSYEKL. The CDR3 here is CASSSNNEQFF. Written as DNA, the CDR3 is TGCGCCAGCAGCAGCAACAATGAGCAGTTCTTC.

The rearrangement links TRBV27 to TRBJ2-1; 8 bases are a match to TRBD2. The V gene end was trimmed by 7 bases and the J gene end by 8 bases; junction bases not matched to a gene: 7. This CDR3 spans 13 amino acids. Germline V lookup: CDR1 MNHEY, CDR2 SMNVEV (reference sequence). As DNA, the CDR3 is TGTGCCAGCACCGGGACTAGTTTCTATGAGCAGTTCTTC. Translating gives CASTGTSFYEQFF.

The chain recombines TRBV21-1 with TRBJ2-3; the D call in the table, TRBD2, was not verified against the DNA. TRBV21-1 is shown as a pseudogene. The CDR3 length is 16 residues. Written as DNA, the CDR3 is TGTGCCAGCTTCCTCCACCAGCGGGAGAGCACAGATACGCAGTATTTT. Translation: CASFLHQRESTDTQYF.

The J gene is TRBJ2-2, the V gene TRBV14; tentatively, D is TRBD2 (5 bases). V lost 0 bases, J lost 0 bases, and 20 bases lay in between. The CDR3 runs to 20 residues. Germline V lookup: CDR1 SGHDN, CDR2 FVKESK. The CDR3 loop reads CASSQEAGVRVYANTGELFF. The CDR3, as DNA: TGTGCCAGCAGCCAAGAAGCCGGGGTTAGAGTGTACGCGAACACCGGGGAGCTGTTTTTT.

The rearrangement links TRBV2 to TRBJ2-4, with a possible D match to TRBD2 (6 bases). Trimming removed 2 bases from V and 2 bases from J, with 10 bases in between. The CDR3 is made up of 15 amino acids. Germline lookup yields CDR1 SNHLY and CDR2 FYNNEI. The CDR3 DNA reads TGTGCCAGCAGTGAATCTGGGGGGTCCAAAAACATTCAGTACTTC. Translated: CASSESGGSKNIQYF.